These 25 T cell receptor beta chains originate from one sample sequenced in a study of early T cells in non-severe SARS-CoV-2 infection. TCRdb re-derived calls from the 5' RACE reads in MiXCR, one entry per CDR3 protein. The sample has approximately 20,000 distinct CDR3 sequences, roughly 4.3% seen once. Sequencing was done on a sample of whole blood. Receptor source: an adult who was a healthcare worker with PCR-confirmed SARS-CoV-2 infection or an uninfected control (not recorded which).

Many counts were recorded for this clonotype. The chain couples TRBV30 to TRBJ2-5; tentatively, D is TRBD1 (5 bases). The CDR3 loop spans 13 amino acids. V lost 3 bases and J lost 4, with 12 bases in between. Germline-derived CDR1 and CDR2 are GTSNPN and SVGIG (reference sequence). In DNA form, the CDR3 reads TGTGCCTGGAGCCAGGGTTCTGGAGAGACCCAGTACTTC. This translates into CAWSQGSGETQYF.

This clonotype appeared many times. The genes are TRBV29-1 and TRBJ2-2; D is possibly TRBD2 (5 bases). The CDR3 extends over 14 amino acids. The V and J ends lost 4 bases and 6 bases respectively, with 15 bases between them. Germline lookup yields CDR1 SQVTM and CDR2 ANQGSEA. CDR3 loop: CSVGGSPRAGELFF. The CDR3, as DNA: TGCAGCGTTGGGGGATCACCGAGGGCCGGGGAGCTGTTTTTT.

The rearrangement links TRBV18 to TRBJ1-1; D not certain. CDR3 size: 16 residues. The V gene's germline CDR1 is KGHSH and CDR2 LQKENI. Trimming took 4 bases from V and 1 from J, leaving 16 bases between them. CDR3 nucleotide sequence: TGTGCCAGCTCACGGACCACCGGCGTCTGGAACACTGAAGCTTTCTTT. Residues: CASSRTTGVWNTEAFF. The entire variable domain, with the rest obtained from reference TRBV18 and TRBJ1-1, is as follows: NAGVMQNPRHLVRRRGQEARLRCSPMKGHSHVYWYRQLPEEGLKFMVYLQKENIIDESGMPKERFSAEFPKEGPSILRIQQVVRGDSAAYFCASSRTTGVWNTEAFFGQGTRLTVV.

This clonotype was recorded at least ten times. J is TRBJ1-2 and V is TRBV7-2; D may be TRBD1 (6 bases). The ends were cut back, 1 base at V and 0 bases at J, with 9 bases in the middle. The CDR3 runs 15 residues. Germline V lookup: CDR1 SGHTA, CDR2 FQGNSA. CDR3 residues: CASSLGRTANYGYTF. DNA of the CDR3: TGTGCCAGCAGCTTAGGTCGGACAGCTAACTATGGCTACACCTTC.

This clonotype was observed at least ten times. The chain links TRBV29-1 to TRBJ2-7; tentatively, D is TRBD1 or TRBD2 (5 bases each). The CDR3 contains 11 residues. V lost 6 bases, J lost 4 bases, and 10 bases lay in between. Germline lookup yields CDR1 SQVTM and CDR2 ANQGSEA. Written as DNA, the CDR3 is TGCAGCGTAGTCGAGGGGTACGAGCAGTACTTC. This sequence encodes CSVVEGYEQYF.

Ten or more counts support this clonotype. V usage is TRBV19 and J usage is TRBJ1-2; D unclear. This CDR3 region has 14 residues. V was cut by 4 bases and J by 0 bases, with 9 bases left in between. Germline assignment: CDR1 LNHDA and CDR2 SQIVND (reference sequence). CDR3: CASSTSRANYGYTF. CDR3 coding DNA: TGTGCCAGTAGTACCAGCAGAGCTAACTATGGCTACACCTTC. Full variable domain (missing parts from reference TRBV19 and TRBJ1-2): DGGITQSPKYLFRKEGQNVTLSCEQNLNHDAMYWYRQDPGQGLRLIYYSQIVNDFQKGDIAEGYSVSREKKESFPLTVTSAQKNPTAFYLCASSTSRANYGYTFGSGTRLTVV.

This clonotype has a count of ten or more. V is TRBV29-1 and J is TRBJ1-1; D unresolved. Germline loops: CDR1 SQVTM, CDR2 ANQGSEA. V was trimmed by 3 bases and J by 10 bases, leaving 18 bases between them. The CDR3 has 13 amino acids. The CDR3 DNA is TGCAGCGTTGAGGGAGTGAGGGATGACCCAGCTTTCTTT. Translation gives CSVEGVRDDPAFF.

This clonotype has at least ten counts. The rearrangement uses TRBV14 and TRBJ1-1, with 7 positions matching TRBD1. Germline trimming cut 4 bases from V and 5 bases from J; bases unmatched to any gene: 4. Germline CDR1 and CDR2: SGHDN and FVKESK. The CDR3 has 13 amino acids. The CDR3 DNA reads TGTGCCAGCAGCCGGACAGGCGGGACTGAAGCTTTCTTT. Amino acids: CASSRTGGTEAFF.

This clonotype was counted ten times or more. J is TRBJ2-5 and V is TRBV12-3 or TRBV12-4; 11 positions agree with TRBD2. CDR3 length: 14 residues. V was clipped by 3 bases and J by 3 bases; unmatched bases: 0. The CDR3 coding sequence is TGTGCCAGCAGTTTTAGCGGGGGGGAAGAGACCCAGTACTTC. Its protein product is CASSFSGGEETQYF.

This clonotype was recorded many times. The CDR3 here is CASSLGQGYRSPLHF. The CDR3 DNA is TGTGCCAGCAGTCTGGGACAGGGGTATCGTTCACCCCTCCACTTT. The chain uses TRBV6-5 and TRBJ1-6; 10 bases are shared with TRBD1. CDR1 and CDR2 (germline): MNHEY, SVGAGI. The CDR3 is 15 amino acids. After removal of 5 bases from V and 9 bases from J, the junction contained 7 bases not matched to a gene.

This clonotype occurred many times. CDR3 region: CASSRTAGTGSGELFF. CDR3 DNA sequence: TGTGCCAGCAGCCGAACCGCCGGGACAGGGTCCGGGGAGCTGTTTTTT. V usage is TRBV7-9 and J usage is TRBJ2-2; 9 bases match TRBD1. The CDR3 covers 16 residues. The V gene end was trimmed by 5 bases and the J gene end by 6 bases; junction bases not matched to a gene: 10. CDR1 SEHNR and CDR2 FQNEAQ come from the germline V gene (reference sequence).

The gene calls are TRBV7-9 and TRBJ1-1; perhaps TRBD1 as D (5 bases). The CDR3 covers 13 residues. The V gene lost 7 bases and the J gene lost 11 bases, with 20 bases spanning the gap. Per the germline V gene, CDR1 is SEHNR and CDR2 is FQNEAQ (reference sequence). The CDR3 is CASTRGGVREAFF. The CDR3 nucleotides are TGTGCCAGCACACGGGGCGGGGTCCGGGAGGCTTTCTTT. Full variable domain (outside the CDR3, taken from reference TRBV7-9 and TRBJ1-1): DTGVSQNPRHKITKRGQNVTFRCDPISEHNRLYWYRQTLGQGPEFLTYFQNEAQLEKSRLLSDRFSAERPKGSFSTLEIQRTEQGDSAMYLCASTRGGVREAFFGQGTRLTVV.

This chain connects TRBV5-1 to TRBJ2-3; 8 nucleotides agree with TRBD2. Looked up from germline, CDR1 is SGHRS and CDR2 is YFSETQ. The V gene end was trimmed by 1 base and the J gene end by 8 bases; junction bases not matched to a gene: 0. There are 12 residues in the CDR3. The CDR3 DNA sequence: TGCGCCAGCAGCTTGAGCGGGAGTACGCAGTATTTT. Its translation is CASSLSGSTQYF.

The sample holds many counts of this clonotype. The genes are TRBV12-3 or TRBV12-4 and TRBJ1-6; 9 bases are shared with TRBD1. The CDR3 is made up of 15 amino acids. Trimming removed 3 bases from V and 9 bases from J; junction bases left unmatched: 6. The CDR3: CASSFDRGLTSPLHF. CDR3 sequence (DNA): TGTGCCAGCAGTTTTGACAGGGGGTTGACTTCACCCCTCCACTTT.

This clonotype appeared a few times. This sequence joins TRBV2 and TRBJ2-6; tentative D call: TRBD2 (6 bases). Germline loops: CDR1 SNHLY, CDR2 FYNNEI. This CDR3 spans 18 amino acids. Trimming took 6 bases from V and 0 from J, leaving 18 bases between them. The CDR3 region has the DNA TGTGCCAGCAGAGTGGGACTCCACGGCGGCTCTGGGGCCAACGTCCTGACTTTC. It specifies CASRVGLHGGSGANVLTF.

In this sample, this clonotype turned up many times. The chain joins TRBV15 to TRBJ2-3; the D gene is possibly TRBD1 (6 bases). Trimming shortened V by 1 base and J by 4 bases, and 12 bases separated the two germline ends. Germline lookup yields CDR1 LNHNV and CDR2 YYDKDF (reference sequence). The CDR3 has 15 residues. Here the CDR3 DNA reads TGTGCCACCAGCAGAGCAGACGAGGGGGCAGATACGCAGTATTTT. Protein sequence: CATSRADEGADTQYF.

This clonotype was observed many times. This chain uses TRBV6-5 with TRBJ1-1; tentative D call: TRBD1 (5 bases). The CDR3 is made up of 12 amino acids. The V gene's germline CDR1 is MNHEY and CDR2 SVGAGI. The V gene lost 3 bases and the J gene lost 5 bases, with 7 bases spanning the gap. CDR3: CASSYWGTEAFF. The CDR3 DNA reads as TGTGCCAGCAGTTATTGGGGGACTGAAGCTTTCTTT.

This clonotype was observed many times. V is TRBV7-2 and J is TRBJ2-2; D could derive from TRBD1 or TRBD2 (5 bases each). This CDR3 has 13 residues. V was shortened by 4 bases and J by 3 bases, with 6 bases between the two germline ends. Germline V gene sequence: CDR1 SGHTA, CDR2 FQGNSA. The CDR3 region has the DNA TGTGCCAGCAGCTCGGGACACACCGGGGAGCTGTTTTTT. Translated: CASSSGHTGELFF.

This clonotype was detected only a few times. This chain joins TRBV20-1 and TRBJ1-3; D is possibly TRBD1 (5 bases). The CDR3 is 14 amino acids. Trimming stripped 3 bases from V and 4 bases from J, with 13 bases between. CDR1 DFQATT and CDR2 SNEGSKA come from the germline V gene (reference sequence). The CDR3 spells CSASRGVGGNTIYF. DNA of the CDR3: TGCAGTGCTAGCCGAGGGGTAGGCGGAAACACCATATATTTT.

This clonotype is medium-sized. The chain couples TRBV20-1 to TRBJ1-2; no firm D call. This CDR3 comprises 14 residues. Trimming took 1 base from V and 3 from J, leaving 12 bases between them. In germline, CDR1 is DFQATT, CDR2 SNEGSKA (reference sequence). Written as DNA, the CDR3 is TGCAGTGCTAGAGGGGAAGAGGGCTACTATGGCTACACCTTC. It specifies CSARGEEGYYGYTF.

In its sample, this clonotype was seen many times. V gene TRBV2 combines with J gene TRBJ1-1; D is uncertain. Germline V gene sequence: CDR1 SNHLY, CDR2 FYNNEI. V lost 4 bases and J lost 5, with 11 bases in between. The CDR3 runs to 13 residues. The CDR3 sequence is CASSALRHTEAFF. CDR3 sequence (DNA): TGTGCCAGCAGTGCTCTAAGGCATACTGAAGCTTTCTTT.

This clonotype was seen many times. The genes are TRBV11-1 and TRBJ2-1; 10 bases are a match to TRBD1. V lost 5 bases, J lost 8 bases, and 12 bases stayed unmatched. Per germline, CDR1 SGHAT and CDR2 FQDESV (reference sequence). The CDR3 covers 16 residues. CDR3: CASSPRLGQGRYEQFF. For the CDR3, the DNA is TGTGCCAGCAGCCCGAGATTGGGACAGGGGAGGTATGAGCAGTTCTTC.

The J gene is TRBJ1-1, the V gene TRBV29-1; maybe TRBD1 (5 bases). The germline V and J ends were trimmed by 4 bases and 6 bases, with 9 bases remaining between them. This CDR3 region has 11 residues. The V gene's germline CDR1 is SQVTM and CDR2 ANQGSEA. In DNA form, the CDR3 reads TGCAGCGTTGCGCCGGGGGCTGAAGCTTTCTTT. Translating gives CSVAPGAEAFF.

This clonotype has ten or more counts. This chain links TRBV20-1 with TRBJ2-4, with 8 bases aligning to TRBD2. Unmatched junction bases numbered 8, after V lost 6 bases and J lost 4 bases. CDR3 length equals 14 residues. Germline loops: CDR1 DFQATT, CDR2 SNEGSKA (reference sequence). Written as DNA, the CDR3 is TGCAGTGCGGTTACTAGCGGCCTTAAAAACATTCAGTACTTC. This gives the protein CSAVTSGLKNIQYF.

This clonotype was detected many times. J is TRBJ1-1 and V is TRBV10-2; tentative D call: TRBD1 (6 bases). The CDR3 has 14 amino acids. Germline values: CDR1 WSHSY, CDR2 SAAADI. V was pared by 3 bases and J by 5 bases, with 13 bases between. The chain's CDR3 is CASSDRTQGTEAFF. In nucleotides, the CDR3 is TGCGCCAGCAGTGACCGGACCCAGGGGACTGAAGCTTTCTTT.